The present TCR beta chain was sequenced within a study of prognosis after radiotherapy for stage I lung cancer. Study-level background: The patients comprised about a dozen men and five or six women, spanning ages roughly 53 to 90 and having a median of about 70 years.

Multiplex PCR in two rounds served to amplify TCR beta CDR3 from genomic DNA. During first-round PCR, primers specific to each TRBV and TRBJ gene were used. TCRdb analysed the multiplex PCR reads with MiXCR anew, one entry per CDR3 protein. The sample carries approximately 17,000 distinct CDR3 sequences, approximately 28% recorded once. This CDR3 region has 18 residues. V was pared by 0 bases and J by 5 bases, with 13 bases of the junction left unmatched. The germline V gene has CDR1 LGHDT and CDR2 YNNKEL (reference sequence). This clonotype has at least ten counts. Two sampling time points were used, and about 6 milliliters of peripheral blood were drawn at each.

This receptor was identified in a donor aged 50 or older with non-small cell lung cancer. The chain links TRBV3-1 to TRBJ2-3; 8 bases agree with TRBD2. This specimen was PBMCs, taken before or after stereotactic body radiation therapy (not recorded which). The CDR3 spells CASSQDIDPAGVIDTQYF. CDR3 DNA: TGTGCCAGCAGCCAAGATATAGATCCAGCGGGAGTAATAGATACGCAGTATTTT.